This TCR beta chain was recorded in a study of blood T cell repertoires in COVID-19. About the study: COVID-19 samples from acute and convalescent phases originated in the United States, Italy and Spain. T cells, B-cell-depleted T cells, or PBMCs supplied cDNA or gDNA.

The count of this clone is one. As handled by the study authors: By means of reference gene primer amplification, nucleated cell counts were estimated. The assay was immunoSEQ multiplex PCR, and TCRdb's table has in-frame clones only and misses some. That table gives V, J and clone size, and the DNA gave D and trimming. Here the sample spans 98,000 or so clones, over 75% being singletons. The CDR3 has 15 residues. The V segment lost 6 bases and the J segment 4 bases; nucleotides outside the gene matches: 5. Germline lookup yields CDR1 SNHLY and CDR2 FYNNEI. The receptor was derived from a woman in her 70s with acute or convalescent COVID-19. The V gene is TRBV2, the J gene TRBJ2-3; TRBD2 agrees at 12 bases. The material sequenced was peripheral blood. DNA for the CDR3: TGTGCCAGCAGCCAAAGGACTAGCGGGGCAGATACGCAGTATTTT. Its protein is CASSQRTSGADTQYF.